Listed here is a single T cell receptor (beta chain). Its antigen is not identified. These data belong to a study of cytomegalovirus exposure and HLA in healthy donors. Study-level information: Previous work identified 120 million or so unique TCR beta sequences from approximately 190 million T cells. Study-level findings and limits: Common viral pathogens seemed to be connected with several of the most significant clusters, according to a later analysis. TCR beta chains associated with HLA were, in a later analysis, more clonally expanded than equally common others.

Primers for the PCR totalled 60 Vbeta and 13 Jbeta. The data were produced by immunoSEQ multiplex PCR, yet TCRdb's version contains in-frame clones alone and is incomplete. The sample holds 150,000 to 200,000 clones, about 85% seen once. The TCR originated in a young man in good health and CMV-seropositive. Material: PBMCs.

The CDR3 loop reads CASSPNKIYGYTF. For the CDR3, the DNA is TGCGCCAGCAGCCCAAACAAGATCTATGGCTACACCTTC. V usage is TRBV4-1 and J usage is TRBJ1-2; D gene ambiguous. Trimming stripped 4 bases from V and 4 bases from J, with 10 bases between. The CDR3 covers 13 residues. Germline CDR1 MGHRA, CDR2 YSYEKL.